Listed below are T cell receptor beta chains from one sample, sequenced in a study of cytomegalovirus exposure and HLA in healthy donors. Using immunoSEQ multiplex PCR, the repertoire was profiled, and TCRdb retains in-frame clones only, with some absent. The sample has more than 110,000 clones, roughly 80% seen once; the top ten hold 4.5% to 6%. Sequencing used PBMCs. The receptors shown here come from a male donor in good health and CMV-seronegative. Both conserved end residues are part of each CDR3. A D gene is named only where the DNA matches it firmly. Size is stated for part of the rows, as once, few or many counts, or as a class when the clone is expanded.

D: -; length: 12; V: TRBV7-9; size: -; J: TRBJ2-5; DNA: TGTGCCAGCAGCAGGGGGAGTGAGACCCAGTACTTC; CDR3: CASSRGSETQYF
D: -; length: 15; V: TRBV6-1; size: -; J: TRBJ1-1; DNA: TGTGCCAGCAGTGAAGACGCACCAGTGAACACTGAAGCTTTCTTT; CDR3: CASSEDAPVNTEAFF
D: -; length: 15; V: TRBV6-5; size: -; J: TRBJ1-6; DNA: TGTGCCAGCAGTTACACTACAGGTCTGAATTCACCCCTCCACTTT; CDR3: CASSYTTGLNSPLHF
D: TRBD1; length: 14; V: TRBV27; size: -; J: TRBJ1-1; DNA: TGTGCCAGCAGTTTGACAGGGAGCCACACTGAAGCTTTCTTT; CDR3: CASSLTGSHTEAFF
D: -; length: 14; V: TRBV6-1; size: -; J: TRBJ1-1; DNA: TGTGCCAGCAGTGAAATGGGCATGAACACTGAAGCTTTCTTT; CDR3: CASSEMGMNTEAFF
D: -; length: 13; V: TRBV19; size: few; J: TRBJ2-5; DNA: TGTGCCAGTAGTATAGGTGGCCGCGAGACCCAGTACTTC; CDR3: CASSIGGRETQYF
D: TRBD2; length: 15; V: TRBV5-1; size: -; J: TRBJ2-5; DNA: TGCGCCAGCAGCTTAACGGGGGGGTACCAAGAGACCCAGTACTTC; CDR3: CASSLTGGYQETQYF
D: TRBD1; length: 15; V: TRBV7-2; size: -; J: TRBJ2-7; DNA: TGTGCCAGCAGCTCCCCCCCCGGGACAGACTACGAGCAGTACTTC; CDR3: CASSSPPGTDYEQYF
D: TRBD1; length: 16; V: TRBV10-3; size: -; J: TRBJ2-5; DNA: TGTGCCATCAGGGACCCGATGAGGGGGCCACAAGAGACCCAGTACTTC; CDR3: CAIRDPMRGPQETQYF
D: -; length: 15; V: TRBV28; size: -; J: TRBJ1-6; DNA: TGTGCCAGCAGCCCTACGGGTCGGGGTAATTCACCCCTCCACTTT; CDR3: CASSPTGRGNSPLHF
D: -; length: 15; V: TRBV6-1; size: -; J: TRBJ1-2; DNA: TGTGCCAGCAGTGCCATCCCCGGATCCGACTTTGGCTACACCTTC; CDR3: CASSAIPGSDFGYTF
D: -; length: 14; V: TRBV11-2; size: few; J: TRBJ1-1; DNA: TGTGCCAGCAGCTTTCAGGGTTTCAACACTGAAGCTTTCTTT; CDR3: CASSFQGFNTEAFF
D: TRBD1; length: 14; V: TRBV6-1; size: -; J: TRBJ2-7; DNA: TGTGCCAGCAGAGATGCGGGACAGGGGCTCGAGCAGTACTTC; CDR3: CASRDAGQGLEQYF
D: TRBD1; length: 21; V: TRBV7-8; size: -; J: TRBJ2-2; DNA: TGTGCCAGCAGCTTAAGAAGCCCGGGACAGGGGAGCGGGCGGGTCACCGGGGAGCTGTTTTTT; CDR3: CASSLRSPGQGSGRVTGELFF
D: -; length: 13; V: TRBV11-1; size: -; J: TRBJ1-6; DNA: TGTGCCAGCAGCCCGGCCAGGAATTCACCCCTCCACTTT; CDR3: CASSPARNSPLHF
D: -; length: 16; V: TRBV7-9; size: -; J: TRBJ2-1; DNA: TGTGCCAGCAGCTCCCTTAGGACAGATAGATACAATGAGCAGTTCTTC; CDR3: CASSSLRTDRYNEQFF
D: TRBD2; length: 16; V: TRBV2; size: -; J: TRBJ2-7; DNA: TGTGCCAGCAGCGGACCCTTAGCGGGGTTGACCTACGAGCAGTACTTC; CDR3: CASSGPLAGLTYEQYF
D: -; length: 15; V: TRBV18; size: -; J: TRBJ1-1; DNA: TGTGCCAGCTCACCAACCCAGGGATCCCCGCCTGAAGCTTTCTTT; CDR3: CASSPTQGSPPEAFF
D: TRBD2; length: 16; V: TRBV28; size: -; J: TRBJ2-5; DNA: TGTGCCAGCACCTTCGGGGGGGTCGGGGGGAGAGAGACCCAGTACTTC; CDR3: CASTFGGVGGRETQYF
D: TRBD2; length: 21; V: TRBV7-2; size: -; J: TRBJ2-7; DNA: TGTGCCAGCAGCTTAGCGCCCTTTAGCGGGGGGATTCGTTCTCTAGCCTACGAGCAGTACTTC; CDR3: CASSLAPFSGGIRSLAYEQYF
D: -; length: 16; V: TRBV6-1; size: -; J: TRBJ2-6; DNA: TGTGCCAGCAGTGCCTCTAGTTACTCTGGGGCCAACGTCCTGACTTTC; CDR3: CASSASSYSGANVLTF
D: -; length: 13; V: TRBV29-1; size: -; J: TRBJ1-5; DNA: TGCAGCGTCGCGGACAGTAGCAATCAGCCCCAGCATTTT; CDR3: CSVADSSNQPQHF
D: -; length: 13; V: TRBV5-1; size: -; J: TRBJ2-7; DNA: TGCGCCAGCAGCTCGACTAGTTTCTACGAGCAGTACTTC; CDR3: CASSSTSFYEQYF
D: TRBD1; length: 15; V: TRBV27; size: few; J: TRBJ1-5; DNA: TGTGCCAGCAGGCCCGCCGGGACAGGGCGGCAGCCCCAGCATTTT; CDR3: CASRPAGTGRQPQHF
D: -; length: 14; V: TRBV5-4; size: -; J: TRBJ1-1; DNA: TGTGCCAGCAGCTTACCCCTACCGAACACTGAAGCTTTCTTT; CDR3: CASSLPLPNTEAFF
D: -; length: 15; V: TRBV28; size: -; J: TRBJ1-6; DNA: TGTGCCAGCTGTACCAGAAGACACTATAATTCACCCCTCCACTTT; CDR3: CASCTRRHYNSPLHF